Below are 26 T cell receptor beta chains sequenced from a single sample in a study of cytomegalovirus exposure and HLA in healthy donors (dated by TCRdb to the late 2010s). Libraries came from the immunoSEQ multiplex PCR assay. TCRdb stores this immuneACCESS table with in-frame sequences only. Part of the clones is absent; in the studies checked, under half of the shortfall reflects unresolved V genes, and no reason is known for the rest. This sample lists about 330,000 clones; about nine tenths were detected once. The ten most abundant clones make up approximately 1% of the sample. The sample was PBMCs. Receptor source: a woman aged 25 to 39 in good health and CMV-seropositive.

This chain uses TRBV29-1 with TRBJ2-1, with 7 positions matching TRBD1. This CDR3 is built from 12 residues. The trim removed 7 bases at V and 10 bases at J, leaving 10 bases unmatched. Germline CDR1 and CDR2: SQVTM and ANQGSEA. DNA of the CDR3: TGCAGCGCCCTGACAGGGATGGGCGAGCAGTTCTTC. Its translation is CSALTGMGEQFF.

The gene calls are TRBV13 and TRBJ1-1, with D tentatively TRBD1 (5 bases). The V and J ends lost 5 bases and 4 bases respectively, with 8 bases between them. Germline V lookup: CDR1 PRHDT, CDR2 FYEKMQ (reference sequence). The CDR3 is made up of 12 amino acids. The CDR3 region has the DNA TGTGCCAGCAGCCGGGGCTCCACTGAAGCTTTCTTT. Its protein is CASSRGSTEAFF.

This chain connects TRBV23-1 to TRBJ1-2, with 7 bases identical to TRBD1. TRBV23-1 is identified as an open reading frame with a role that is uncertain. This CDR3 is 16 amino acids long. Unmatched junction bases numbered 17, after V lost 10 bases and J lost 3 bases. CDR3 bases: TGCGCCAACACATCTCAAGGGGGCTTCGGATACTATGGCTACACCTTC. Its translation: CANTSQGGFGYYGYTF.

This chain links TRBV13 with TRBJ2-7, with TRBD2 matching over 11 bases. With V trimmed by 4 bases and J by 4 bases, 9 bases remained unmatched. The CDR3 length is 16 residues. Per germline, CDR1 PRHDT and CDR2 FYEKMQ (reference sequence). The CDR3 nucleotides are TGTGCCAGCAGCTCCACTAGCGGGAGAGATTCTTACGAGCAGTACTTC. Its translation is CASSSTSGRDSYEQYF.

The V gene is TRBV5-5, the J gene TRBJ1-5; D ambiguous. Trimming cost V 0 bases and J 0 bases, with 4 bases left between them. The CDR3 has 14 residues. Germline values: CDR1 SGHKS, CDR2 YYEKEE (reference sequence). The CDR3 is CASSLAASNQPQHF. The CDR3, as DNA: TGTGCCAGCAGCTTGGCAGCTAGCAATCAGCCCCAGCATTTT.

This chain links TRBV6-5 with TRBJ1-3, with a possible D match to TRBD1 (5 bases). The CDR3 totals 14 residues. Germline loops: CDR1 MNHEY, CDR2 SVGAGI. The V end lost 6 bases, the J end lost 2 bases, and 11 bases lay between the germline ends. The CDR3 is CASRPPGAGNTIYF. In nucleotides, the CDR3 is TGTGCCAGCAGGCCGCCGGGGGCTGGAAACACCATATATTTT.

This clone was observed once. CDR3 bases: TGTGCCAGCAGCTTAGTAGATAATGAGCAGTTCTTC. This gives the protein CASSLVDNEQFF. The V gene is TRBV7-8, the J gene TRBJ2-1; D is unclear. The germline V and J ends were trimmed by 1 base and 7 bases, with 5 bases remaining between them. CDR3 length: 12 residues. CDR1 SGHVS and CDR2 FQNEAQ come from the germline V gene.

V is TRBV28 and J is TRBJ2-7, with 12 bases identical to TRBD2. The CDR3 has 14 residues. J was trimmed by 3 bases and V by 6 bases; bases with no gene match: 3. Germline CDR1 reads MDHEN; CDR2 reads SYDVKM. CDR3 sequence: CASSQLAGGYEQYF. CDR3 DNA sequence: TGTGCCAGCAGCCAACTAGCGGGAGGCTACGAGCAGTACTTC. Using reference TRBV28 and TRBJ2-7 for the parts outside the CDR3, the full variable domain is DVKVTQSSRYLVKRTGEKVFLECVQDMDHENMFWYRQDPGLGLRLIYFSYDVKMKEKGDIPEGYSVSREKKERFSLILESASTNQTSMYLCASSQLAGGYEQYFGPGTRLTVT.

The chain joins TRBV9 to TRBJ2-1; D is ambiguous. CDR3 length: 15 residues. Trimming took 0 bases from V and 1 from J, leaving 8 bases between them. Germline CDR1 reads SGDLS; CDR2 reads YYNGEE. This chain's CDR3 is CASSVEHQSYNEQFF. DNA for the CDR3: TGTGCCAGCAGCGTAGAACACCAATCCTACAATGAGCAGTTCTTC. Full variable domain (rest looked up from reference TRBV9 and TRBJ2-1): DSGVTQTPKHLITATGQRVTLRCSPRSGDLSVYWYQQSLDQGLQFLIQYYNGEERAKGNILERFSAQQFPDLHSELNLSSLELGDSALYFCASSVEHQSYNEQFFGPGTRLTVL.

The V and J genes are TRBV13 and TRBJ2-7, with 12 positions matching TRBD2. Germline-derived CDR1 and CDR2 are PRHDT and FYEKMQ (reference sequence). Trimming removed 5 bases from V and 0 bases from J; junction bases left unmatched: 8. This CDR3 is built from 17 residues. The CDR3 is CASSPKGLAGTSYEQYF. In DNA form, the CDR3 reads TGTGCCAGCAGCCCAAAAGGACTAGCGGGGACCTCCTACGAGCAGTACTTC. Supplemented by reference TRBV13 and TRBJ2-7, the full variable domain reads AAGVIQSPRHLIKEKRETATLKCYPIPRHDTVYWYQQGPGQDPQFLISFYEKMQSDKGSIPDRFSAQQFSDYHSELNMSSLELGDSALYFCASSPKGLAGTSYEQYFGPGTRLTVT.

This rearrangement joins TRBV18 to TRBJ2-3; TRBD1 agrees at 9 bases. From germline, CDR1 is KGHSH and CDR2 LQKENI. With 3 bases clipped from V and 0 bases from J, the junction kept 10 bases outside the gene matches. The CDR3 is 18 residues long. The CDR3 DNA is TGTGCCAGCTCACCTAAGATTCGGACAGGGGATAGCACAGATACGCAGTATTTT. Amino acid sequence: CASSPKIRTGDSTDTQYF.

The V and J genes are TRBV19 and TRBJ2-7; D is unclear. Germline V gives CDR1 LNHDA, CDR2 SQIVND (reference sequence). CDR3 length equals 16 residues. V lost 1 base and J 5 bases, leaving 18 bases between the germline ends. The CDR3 bases are TGTGCCAGTAGTATAGTTTCCGGGTCCGCTCCCCACGAGCAGTACTTC. Its protein product is CASSIVSGSAPHEQYF.

This chain links TRBV6-5 with TRBJ1-1; TRBD1 agrees at 9 bases. V was clipped by 2 bases and J by 4 bases; unmatched bases: 2. The germline CDR1 and CDR2 sequences are MNHEY and SVGAGI. The CDR3 sequence is 14 residues long. The CDR3 bases are TGTGCCAGCAGTTACGTACAGGGGGCCACTGAAGCTTTCTTT. Protein: CASSYVQGATEAFF.

This rearrangement joins TRBV7-8 to TRBJ2-3, with D possibly TRBD1 on 6 matching bases. The V gene lost 2 bases and the J gene lost 0 bases, with 15 bases spanning the gap. Germline V gene lookup returns CDR1 SGHVS and CDR2 FQNEAQ. The length of the CDR3 is 17 residues. In nucleotides, the CDR3 is TGTGCCAGCAGCTTATTCGACAGGACGATTAGCACAGATACGCAGTATTTT. This encodes CASSLFDRTISTDTQYF.

V and J are TRBV6-5 and TRBJ2-3; tentatively, D is TRBD2 (6 bases). The CDR3 length is 15 residues. The V gene's germline CDR1 is MNHEY and CDR2 SVGAGI. V was trimmed by 5 bases and J by 0 bases, leaving 12 bases between them. CDR3 sequence reads: CASSGPGTSTDTQYF. The CDR3 coding sequence is TGTGCCAGCAGTGGACCCGGGACTAGCACAGATACGCAGTATTTT.

Only a few counts were recorded for this clone. The CDR3 sequence: CASSPTAQGAVRNTIYF. The CDR3 nucleotides are TGTGCCAGCTCACCCACCGCACAGGGGGCGGTAAGAAACACCATATATTTT. The rearrangement links TRBV18 to TRBJ1-3, with 9 bases aligning to TRBD1. Unmatched junction bases numbered 11, after V lost 3 bases and J lost 5 bases. The CDR3 runs to 17 residues. Germline loops: CDR1 KGHSH, CDR2 LQKENI.

This clone was observed a single time. The chain uses TRBV29-1 and TRBJ2-1; 12 nucleotides line up with TRBD2. CDR1 and CDR2 (germline): SQVTM, ANQGSEA. V trimming: 8 bases; J trimming: 8 bases; junction bases outside the gene matches: 13. The CDR3 is made up of 15 amino acids. The CDR3 reads CSTTDPSGGVYEQFF. The DNA for the CDR3 is TGCAGCACCACGGATCCTAGCGGGGGGGTCTATGAGCAGTTCTTC.

The CDR3 DNA is TGTGCCAGCCTATGGGACAGCCCCATTCGGGGGAACACTGAAGCTTTCTTT. Protein sequence: CASLWDSPIRGNTEAFF. V gene TRBV6-4 combines with J gene TRBJ1-1; 7 bases are shared with TRBD1. J was trimmed by 1 base and V by 8 bases; bases with no gene match: 16. Looked up from germline, CDR1 is MRHNA and CDR2 is SNTAGT. The CDR3 has 17 residues.

The V call is TRBV7-7, the J call TRBJ2-2; D call uncertain. The germline V gene has CDR1 SSHAT and CDR2 FNYEAQ (reference sequence). CDR3 length equals 13 residues. Trimming shortened V by 5 bases and J by 2 bases, and 6 bases separated the two germline ends. CDR3 sequence (DNA): TGTGCCAGCAGCCCCGAAAACACCGGGGAGCTGTTTTTT. Amino acid sequence: CASSPENTGELFF.

The chain joins TRBV11-3 to TRBJ2-1; D gene ambiguous. Trimming cost V 6 bases and J 8 bases, with 17 bases left between them. The CDR3 totals 14 residues. The germline V gene encodes CDR1 SGHNT and CDR2 YENEEA. Here the CDR3 reads CASSTPPLSHEQFF. CDR3 nucleotide sequence: TGTGCCAGCAGTACCCCGCCGTTGAGTCATGAGCAGTTCTTC.

The chain couples TRBV19 to TRBJ1-4; no reliable D call. The V end lost 3 bases, the J end lost 5 bases, and 7 bases lay between the germline ends. The CDR3 loop spans 13 amino acids. CDR1 is LNHDA, CDR2 SQIVND, per germline (reference sequence). The CDR3 nucleotides read TGTGCCAGTAGTATTATCGGGAATGAAAAACTGTTTTTT. Amino acid sequence: CASSIIGNEKLFF.

The V call is TRBV9, the J call TRBJ1-2; 9 positions match TRBD1. The ends lost 3 bases at V and 5 bases at J; junction bases unmatched: 8. The CDR3 runs to 15 residues. Germline assignment: CDR1 SGDLS and CDR2 YYNGEE. CDR3: CASSAGQGREYGYTF. As DNA, the CDR3 is TGTGCCAGCAGCGCGGGACAGGGCAGGGAGTATGGCTACACCTTC. The whole variable domain, remainder taken from reference TRBV9 and TRBJ1-2, is DSGVTQTPKHLITATGQRVTLRCSPRSGDLSVYWYQQSLDQGLQFLIQYYNGEERAKGNILERFSAQQFPDLHSELNLSSLELGDSALYFCASSAGQGREYGYTFGSGTRLTVV.

The rearrangement links TRBV27 to TRBJ2-1; 8 nucleotides match TRBD1. The ends lost 5 bases at V and 5 bases at J; junction bases unmatched: 14. The CDR3 spans 17 residues. CDR1 is MNHEY, CDR2 SMNVEV, per germline (reference sequence). The CDR3 reads CASSPRQGPATHNEQFF. CDR3 coding DNA: TGTGCCAGCAGTCCCCGACAGGGGCCCGCAACCCACAATGAGCAGTTCTTC.

The rearrangement joins TRBV18 to TRBJ1-5; the D gene is possibly TRBD1 (5 bases). This CDR3 spans 15 amino acids. Per germline, CDR1 KGHSH and CDR2 LQKENI. The V end was cut by 3 bases, the J end by 1 base, with 10 bases between. This CDR3 is CASSPLTASNQPQHF. In DNA form, the CDR3 reads TGTGCCAGCTCACCGCTGACAGCGAGCAATCAGCCCCAGCATTTT.

The CDR3 DNA follows: TGTGCCAGCAGTATCCCCGAAGGGGGTGGCTCACCCCTCCACTTT. It specifies CASSIPEGGGSPLHF. This chain joins TRBV28 and TRBJ1-6; possibly TRBD1 for D (6 bases). From germline, CDR1 is MDHEN and CDR2 SYDVKM. This CDR3 has 15 amino acids. V was cut by 5 bases and J by 10 bases, with 18 bases left in between.

V is TRBV2 and J is TRBJ2-1, with TRBD2 identical over 11 bases. V trimming: 0 bases; J trimming: 0 bases; junction bases outside the gene matches: 7. The CDR3 has 19 residues. Germline CDR1 is SNHLY and CDR2 is FYNNEI. Here the CDR3 reads CASSEAPSGGTSSYNEQFF. The CDR3 nucleotides read TGTGCCAGCAGTGAAGCGCCTAGCGGGGGGACGAGCTCCTACAATGAGCAGTTCTTC. Based on the CDR3 plus reference TRBV2 and TRBJ2-1, the full variable domain is EPEVTQTPSHQVTQMGQEVILRCVPISNHLYFYWYRQILGQKVEFLVSFYNNEISEKSEIFDDQFSVERPDGSNFTLKIRSTKLEDSAMYFCASSEAPSGGTSSYNEQFFGPGTRLTVL.